The rows below give T cell receptor beta chains drawn from one sample of a study of identical twins. A single record per CDR3 protein comes from TCRdb applying MiXCR to the 5' RACE reads. The sample lists over 550,000 distinct CDR3 sequences; about 7.1% were seen once. The sample was also reused in another study, on yellow fever vaccine responses in identical twins.

Sequenced material: PBMCs. All receptors derive from a woman in her late teens or twenties in good health. The CDR3 runs from the conserved cysteine through the conserved F or W. D genes are given only for firm matches. Clone size is shown for a subset of rows, as once, few, many or a class of expanded clone.

>TRBJ2-3|TRBD2|TRBV7-8|few
TGTGCCAGCAGCTCTAGCGGCCTACAACACGCGGATACGCAGTATTTT
CASSSSGLQHADTQYF
>TRBJ1-1|-|TRBV12-3/TRBV12-4|many
TGTGCCAGCAGTTTAGCAGCTAGAGGAATGAACACTGAAGCTTTCTTT
CASSLAARGMNTEAFF
>TRBJ2-1|-|TRBV10-3|-
TGTGCCATCAGTGAGTCCGCGGGGTTGAGTGCAAATGAGCAGTTCTTC
CAISESAGLSANEQFF
>TRBJ2-2|-|TRBV11-2|-
TGTGCCAGCAGCAGGGGGGGGGACGGCGGGACCGGGGAGCTGTTTTTT
CASSRGGDGGTGELFF
>TRBJ2-3|-|TRBV29-1|few
TGCAGCGTTGACCCGACGGCTAGCACAGATACGCAGTATTTT
CSVDPTASTDTQYF
>TRBJ1-1|-|TRBV5-5|-
TGTGCCAGCAGTTTATGCCGACAAAGGAACACTGAAGCTTTCTTT
CASSLCRQRNTEAFF
>TRBJ1-4|TRBD1|TRBV7-8|many
TGTGCCAGCAGCCCGGCAGGGGGATGGGGTGAAAAACTGTTTTTT
CASSPAGGWGEKLFF
>TRBJ1-2|TRBD1|TRBV5-1|few
TGCGCCAGCAGCTTGGATATCGGGACAGGCTATGGCTACACCTTC
CASSLDIGTGYGYTF
>TRBJ2-5|TRBD1|TRBV20-1|-
TGCAGTGCTAGCAAGGGGGCGTTCGGGGAGACCCAGTACTTC
CSASKGAFGETQYF
>TRBJ2-7|-|TRBV3-1|few
TGTGCCAGCAGCCCCTGGGACATGGACTACGAGCAGTACTTC
CASSPWDMDYEQYF
>TRBJ2-3|-|TRBV3-1|-
TGTGCCAGCAGCCAAGCAGGCAGGGTCACAGATACGCAGTATTTT
CASSQAGRVTDTQYF
>TRBJ2-7|-|TRBV28|-
TGTGCCAGCAGCCTGTCCTGGCTCTCCTACGAGCAGTACTTC
CASSLSWLSYEQYF
>TRBJ2-1|TRBD2|TRBV5-5|-
TGTGCCAGCAGTGAGAGCCCACTAGCGGGAGCTGAGCAGTTCTTC
CASSESPLAGAEQFF
>TRBJ2-5|-|TRBV12-3/TRBV12-4|few
TGTGCCAGCACCCAGACTCGTACTCAAGAGACCCAGTACTTC
CASTQTRTQETQYF
>TRBJ2-1|TRBD1|TRBV3-1|-
TGTGCCAGCAGCCGAGGACAGGTGCTAGACTACAATGAGCAGTTCTTC
CASSRGQVLDYNEQFF
>TRBJ2-5|TRBD2|TRBV29-1|many
TGCAGCGTTGAGCCAGCGGGAGGGGGGGAGACCCAGTACTTC
CSVEPAGGGETQYF
>TRBJ2-3|-|TRBV20-1|many
TGCAGTGCTAATCCTAGCCCAAGCACAGATACGCAGTATTTT
CSANPSPSTDTQYF
>TRBJ2-7|-|TRBV28|many
TGTGCCAGCTTAACCCAAGGGGTGAACGAGCAGTACTTC
CASLTQGVNEQYF